This entry features one T cell receptor (beta chain) sequence. The data stem from a study of T cell changes during pregnancy in multiple sclerosis. Method: immunoSEQ multiplex PCR; TCRdb's copy keeps in-frame clones and lacks some. The table records about 55,000 clones, 70% to 90% of them present only once. The sequences come from CD4+ T cells from peripheral blood mononuclear cells, collected in the first trimester of pregnancy. The source of this sequence is a female donor with multiple sclerosis, enrolled in a pregnancy study.

CDR3 in DNA: TGTGCCAGCAGTTCTCACGCCGGGACAGGTTATTACGAGCAGTACTTC. Its protein product is CASSSHAGTGYYEQYF. The chain joins TRBV28 to TRBJ2-7; TRBD1 aligns across 8 bases. The CDR3 spans 16 residues. The V segment lost 4 bases and the J segment 4 bases; nucleotides outside the gene matches: 12. Germline CDR1 is MDHEN and CDR2 is SYDVKM.